The clone carrying this TCR beta chain was detected once. These data come from a study of control samples from healthy donors and cancer patients. Measured with immunoSEQ multiplex PCR; TCRdb has only the in-frame clones, and not every one. In the table there are about 130,000 clones, 90% of which are singletons. Per germline, CDR1 SNHLY and CDR2 FYNNEI. The CDR3 has 15 amino acids. With V trimmed by 10 bases and J by 4 bases, 10 bases remained unmatched. The chain recombines TRBV2 with TRBJ2-2, with 9 bases lining up with TRBD2. The sequence came from a man aged 35 to 55 in good health. Material: blood. The CDR3 sequence: CAILAGGPGTGELFF. CDR3 coding DNA: TGTGCCATTCTTGCGGGGGGGCCGGGCACCGGGGAGCTGTTTTTT.